This TCR beta chain was profiled in a study of CD8+CD57+ T cells in acquired aplastic anemia. Study context: Mean yield of DNA from sorted CD4+ and CD8+ cells was 3.2 ug.

The use of genomic DNA as template underpinned the TCR beta VDJ and CDR3 profiling. TCRdb reprocessed the reads via MiXCR and lists one record per CDR3 protein. The sample includes some 410,000 distinct CDR3 sequences, about two thirds of them seen just once. This clonotype has ten or more counts. Its antigen is not identified. Points from the study as a whole: CD8+ Simpson's diversity in patients was not significantly different from that in controls.

The sequencing input was sorted CD4+, CD8+, or CD8+CD57+ T cells (not recorded which) from PBMCs. The TCR was taken from a human donor in good health, serving as a control.

The CDR3 protein is CSARDGTKDVYEQYF. The CDR3 DNA is TGCAGTGCTAGAGACGGGACAAAGGACGTCTACGAGCAGTACTTC. This chain uses TRBV20-1 with TRBJ2-7; perhaps TRBD1 as D (6 bases). The ends were cut back, 0 bases at V and 3 bases at J, with 15 bases in the middle. Germline V CDR1 and CDR2: DFQATT, SNEGSKA (reference sequence). The length of the CDR3 is 15 residues.